Listed here is a single T cell receptor beta chain. Trimming cost V 6 bases and J 1 base, with 21 bases left between them. The CDR3 consists of 16 residues. Germline V CDR1 and CDR2: SQVTM, ANQGSEA. This record comes from a study of T cell responses to AZD1222 COVID-19 vaccine. The data were produced by immunoSEQ multiplex PCR, yet TCRdb's version contains in-frame clones alone and is incomplete. The sample gives 80,000 to 90,000 clones, roughly 89% of which show up once; around 5% is in the top ten. This receptor was taken from an adult who received the AZD1222 COVID-19 vaccine. The input for sequencing was peripheral blood, taken 28 days after the second AZD1222 dose. The chain recombines TRBV29-1 with TRBJ1-1; D gene ambiguous. The CDR3 coding sequence is TGCAGCGTCGTAGGCCCCTGGGTAGGGAAGAACACTGAAGCTTTCTTT. Translation gives CSVVGPWVGKNTEAFF.